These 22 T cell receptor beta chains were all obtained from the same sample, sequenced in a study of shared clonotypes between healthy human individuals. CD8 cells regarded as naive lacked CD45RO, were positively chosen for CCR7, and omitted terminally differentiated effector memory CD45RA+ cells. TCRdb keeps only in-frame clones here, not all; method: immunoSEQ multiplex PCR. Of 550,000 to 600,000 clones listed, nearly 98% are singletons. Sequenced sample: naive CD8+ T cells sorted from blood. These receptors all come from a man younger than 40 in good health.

Here the CDR3 DNA reads TGTGCCAGCAGCTTGGGGGGCCCGGACAGACAGTTCTTC. This sequence encodes CASSLGGPDRQFF. V is TRBV5-6 and J is TRBJ2-1, with D possibly being TRBD1 (6 bases). Germline CDR1 SGHDT, CDR2 YYEEEE. Deletions cut 0 bases from V and 13 bases from J, with 14 bases between. The CDR3 runs 13 residues.

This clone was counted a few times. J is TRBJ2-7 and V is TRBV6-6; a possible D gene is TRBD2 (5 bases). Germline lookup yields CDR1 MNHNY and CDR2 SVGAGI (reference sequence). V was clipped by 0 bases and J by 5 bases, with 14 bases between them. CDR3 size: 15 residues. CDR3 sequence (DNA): TGTGCCAGCAGTTACTCGACGGAGGTGTGGAACGAGCAGTACTTC. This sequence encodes CASSYSTEVWNEQYF.

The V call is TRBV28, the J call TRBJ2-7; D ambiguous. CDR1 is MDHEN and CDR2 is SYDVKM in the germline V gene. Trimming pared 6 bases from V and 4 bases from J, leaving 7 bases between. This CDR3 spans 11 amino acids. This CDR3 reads CASSAVYEQYF. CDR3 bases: TGTGCCAGCAGCGCAGTGTACGAGCAGTACTTC.

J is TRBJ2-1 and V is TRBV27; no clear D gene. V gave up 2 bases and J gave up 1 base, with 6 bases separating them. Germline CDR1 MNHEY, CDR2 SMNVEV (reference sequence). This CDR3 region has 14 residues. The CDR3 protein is CASSLIRSYNEQFF. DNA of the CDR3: TGTGCCAGCAGTTTAATCAGGTCCTACAATGAGCAGTTCTTC.

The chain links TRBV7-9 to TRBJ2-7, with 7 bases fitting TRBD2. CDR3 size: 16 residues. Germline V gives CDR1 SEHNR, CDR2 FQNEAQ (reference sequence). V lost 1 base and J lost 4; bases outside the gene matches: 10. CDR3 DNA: TGTGCCAGCAGCTTAGAGGTAGGGCTAGCGGATTACGAGCAGTACTTC. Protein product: CASSLEVGLADYEQYF.

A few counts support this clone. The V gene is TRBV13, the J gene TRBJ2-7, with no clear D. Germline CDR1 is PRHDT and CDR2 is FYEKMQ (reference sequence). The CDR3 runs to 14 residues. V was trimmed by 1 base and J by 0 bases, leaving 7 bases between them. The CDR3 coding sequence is TGTGCCAGCAGCTTAGCCAGGAGCTCCTACGAGCAGTACTTC. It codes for CASSLARSSYEQYF.

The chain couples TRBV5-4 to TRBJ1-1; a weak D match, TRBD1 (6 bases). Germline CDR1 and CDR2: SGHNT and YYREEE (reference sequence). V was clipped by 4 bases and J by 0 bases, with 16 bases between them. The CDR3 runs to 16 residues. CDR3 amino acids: CASSDTGLGLNTEAFF. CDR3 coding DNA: TGTGCCAGCAGCGATACAGGGCTTGGGTTGAACACTGAAGCTTTCTTT.

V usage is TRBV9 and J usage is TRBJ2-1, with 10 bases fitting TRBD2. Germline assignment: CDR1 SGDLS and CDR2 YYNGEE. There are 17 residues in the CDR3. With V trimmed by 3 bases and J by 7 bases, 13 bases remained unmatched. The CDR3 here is CASSAHKSGRAGNEQFF. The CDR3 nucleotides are TGTGCCAGCAGCGCGCACAAGAGCGGGAGGGCGGGGAATGAGCAGTTCTTC.

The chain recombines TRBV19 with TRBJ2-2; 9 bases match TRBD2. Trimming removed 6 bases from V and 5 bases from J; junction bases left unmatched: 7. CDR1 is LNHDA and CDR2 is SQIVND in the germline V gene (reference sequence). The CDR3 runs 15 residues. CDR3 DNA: TGTGCCAGTAGATTAGCGGGAGCAGGTACCGGGGAGCTGTTTTTT. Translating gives CASRLAGAGTGELFF. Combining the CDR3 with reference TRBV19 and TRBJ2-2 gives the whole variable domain DGGITQSPKYLFRKEGQNVTLSCEQNLNHDAMYWYRQDPGQGLRLIYYSQIVNDFQKGDIAEGYSVSREKKESFPLTVTSAQKNPTAFYLCASRLAGAGTGELFFGEGSRLTVL.

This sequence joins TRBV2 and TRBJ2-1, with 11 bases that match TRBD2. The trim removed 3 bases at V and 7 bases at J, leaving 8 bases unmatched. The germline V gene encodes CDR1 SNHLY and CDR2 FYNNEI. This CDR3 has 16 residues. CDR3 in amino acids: CASSDPGLAGSNEQFF. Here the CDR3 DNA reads TGTGCCAGCAGTGACCCAGGACTAGCGGGCTCGAATGAGCAGTTCTTC.

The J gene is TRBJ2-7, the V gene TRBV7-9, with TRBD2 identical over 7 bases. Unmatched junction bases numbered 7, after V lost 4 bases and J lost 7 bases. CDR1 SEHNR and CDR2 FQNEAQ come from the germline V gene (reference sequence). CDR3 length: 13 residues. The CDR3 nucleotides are TGTGCCAGCAGCTCGCCACTAGCGCGGGAGCAGTACTTC. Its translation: CASSSPLAREQYF.

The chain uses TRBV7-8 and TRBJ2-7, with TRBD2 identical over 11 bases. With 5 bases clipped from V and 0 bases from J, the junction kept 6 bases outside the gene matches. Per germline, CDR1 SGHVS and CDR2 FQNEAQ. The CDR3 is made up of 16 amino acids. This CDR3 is CASSGGLAGLSYEQYF. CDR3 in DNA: TGTGCCAGCAGCGGTGGACTAGCGGGCCTCTCCTACGAGCAGTACTTC.

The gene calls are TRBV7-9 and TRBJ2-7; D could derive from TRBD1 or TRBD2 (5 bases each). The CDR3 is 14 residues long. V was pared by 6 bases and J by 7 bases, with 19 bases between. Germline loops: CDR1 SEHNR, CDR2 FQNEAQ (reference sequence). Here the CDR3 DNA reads TGTGCCAGCAGGCCCACTACGGGACGTCGAGAGCAGTACTTC. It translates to CASRPTTGRREQYF. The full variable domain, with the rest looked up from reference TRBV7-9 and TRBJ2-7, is DTGVSQNPRHKITKRGQNVTFRCDPISEHNRLYWYRQTLGQGPEFLTYFQNEAQLEKSRLLSDRFSAERPKGSFSTLEIQRTEQGDSAMYLCASRPTTGRREQYFGPGTRLTVT.

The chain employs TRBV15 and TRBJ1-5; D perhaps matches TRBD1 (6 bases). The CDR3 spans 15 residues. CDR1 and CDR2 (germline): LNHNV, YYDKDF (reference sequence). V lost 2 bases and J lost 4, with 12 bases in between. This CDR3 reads CATSRKGGANQPQHF. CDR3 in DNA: TGTGCCACCAGCAGAAAAGGGGGGGCAAATCAGCCCCAGCATTTT.

The CDR3 sequence: CASNLAPDRAYEQYF. CDR3 sequence (DNA): TGTGCCAGCAACCTAGCCCCCGACAGGGCCTACGAGCAGTACTTC. This chain links TRBV11-2 with TRBJ2-7; 7 positions match TRBD1. The CDR3 is made up of 15 amino acids. CDR1 and CDR2 from the germline V gene are SGHAT and FQNNGV. V dropped 7 bases and J dropped 2; count of bases not matched to a gene: 11.

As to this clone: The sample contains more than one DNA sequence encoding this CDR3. CDR3 nucleotides: TGTGCCAGCAGTTACCGCTACAATGAGCAGTTCTTC. Protein: CASSYRYNEQFF. The rearrangement links TRBV6-6 to TRBJ2-1; D ambiguous. The V and J ends lost 2 bases and 3 bases respectively, with 2 bases between them. Per the germline V gene, CDR1 is MNHNY and CDR2 is SVGAGI (reference sequence). The CDR3 consists of 12 residues.

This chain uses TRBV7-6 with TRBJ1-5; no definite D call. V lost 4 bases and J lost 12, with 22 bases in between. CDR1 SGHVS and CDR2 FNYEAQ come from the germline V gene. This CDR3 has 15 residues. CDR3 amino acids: CASSSSPGADDVQHF. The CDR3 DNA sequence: TGTGCCAGCAGCTCGTCCCCGGGAGCCGATGATGTCCAGCATTTT.

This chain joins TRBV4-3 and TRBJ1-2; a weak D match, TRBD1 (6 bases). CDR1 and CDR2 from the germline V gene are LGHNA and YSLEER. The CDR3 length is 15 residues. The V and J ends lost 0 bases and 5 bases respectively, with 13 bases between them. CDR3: CASSQDGGGAYGYTF. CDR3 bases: TGCGCCAGCAGCCAAGATGGTGGGGGGGCGTATGGCTACACCTTC.

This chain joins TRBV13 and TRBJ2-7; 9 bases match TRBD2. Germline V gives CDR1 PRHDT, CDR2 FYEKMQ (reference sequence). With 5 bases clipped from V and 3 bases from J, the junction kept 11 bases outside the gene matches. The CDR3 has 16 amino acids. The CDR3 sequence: CASSPYSASGNYEQYF. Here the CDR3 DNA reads TGTGCCAGCAGCCCTTATAGTGCTAGCGGGAACTACGAGCAGTACTTC.

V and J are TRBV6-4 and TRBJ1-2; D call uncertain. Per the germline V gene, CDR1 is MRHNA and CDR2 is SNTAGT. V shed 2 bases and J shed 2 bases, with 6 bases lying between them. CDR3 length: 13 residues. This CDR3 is CASSDQVNYGYTF. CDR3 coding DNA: TGTGCCAGCAGTGACCAGGTGAACTATGGCTACACCTTC.

CDR3 residues: CASSSRFGSSYEQYF. The CDR3 nucleotides read TGTGCCAGCAGTTCCCGGTTCGGTAGCTCCTACGAGCAGTACTTC. The chain recombines TRBV28 with TRBJ2-7; D gene uncertain. With 4 bases removed from V and 0 bases from J, the gap between germline ends came to 13 bases. CDR3 length: 15 amino acids. Germline loops: CDR1 MDHEN, CDR2 SYDVKM.

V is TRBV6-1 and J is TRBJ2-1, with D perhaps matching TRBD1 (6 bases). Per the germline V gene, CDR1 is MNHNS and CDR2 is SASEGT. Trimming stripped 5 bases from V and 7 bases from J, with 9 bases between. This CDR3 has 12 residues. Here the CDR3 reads CASSTRGNEQFF. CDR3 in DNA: TGTGCCAGCAGTACCAGGGGAAATGAGCAGTTCTTC.